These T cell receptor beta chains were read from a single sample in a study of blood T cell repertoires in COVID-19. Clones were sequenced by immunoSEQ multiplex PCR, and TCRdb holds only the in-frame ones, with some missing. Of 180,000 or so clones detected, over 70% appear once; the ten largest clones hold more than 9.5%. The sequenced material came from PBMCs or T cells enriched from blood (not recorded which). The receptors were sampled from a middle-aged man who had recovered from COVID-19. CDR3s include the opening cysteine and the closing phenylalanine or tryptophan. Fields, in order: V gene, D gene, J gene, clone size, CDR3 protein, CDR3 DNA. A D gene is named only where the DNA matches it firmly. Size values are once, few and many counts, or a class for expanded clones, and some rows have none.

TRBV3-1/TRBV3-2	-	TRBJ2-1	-	CASSQDYGYNEQFF	TGTGCCAGCAGCCAAGATTACGGGTACAATGAGCAGTTCTTC
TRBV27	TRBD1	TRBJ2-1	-	CASTWGGQGVYNEQFF	TGTGCCAGCACCTGGGGGGGACAGGGGGTTTACAATGAGCAGTTCTTC
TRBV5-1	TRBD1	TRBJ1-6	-	CASSLVGGLYNSPLHF	TGCGCCAGCAGCTTGGTAGGGGGCCTCTATAATTCACCCCTCCACTTT
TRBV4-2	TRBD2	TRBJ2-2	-	CASSQDSGGYTGELFF	TGTGCCAGCAGCCAAGATTCGGGGGGGTACACCGGGGAGCTGTTTTTT
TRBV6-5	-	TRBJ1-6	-	CASSPSTGPDSPLHF	TGTGCCAGCAGTCCTTCGACAGGCCCAGATTCACCCCTCCACTTT
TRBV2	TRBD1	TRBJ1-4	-	CASSGSRQGATNEKLFF	TGTGCCAGCAGTGGTAGCAGACAGGGGGCGACTAATGAAAAACTGTTTTTT
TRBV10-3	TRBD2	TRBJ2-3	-	CAITVREGPPDTQYF	TGTGCCATCACCGTGCGGGAGGGCCCACCAGATACGCAGTATTTT
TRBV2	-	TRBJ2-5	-	CASSEGGFSQETQYF	TGTGCCAGCAGTGAAGGAGGGTTCAGTCAAGAGACCCAGTACTTC
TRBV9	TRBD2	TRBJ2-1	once	CASSVVDPGSGGNEQFF	TGTGCCAGCAGCGTAGTAGATCCGGGATCGGGGGGCAATGAGCAGTTCTTC
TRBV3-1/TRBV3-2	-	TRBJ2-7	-	CASSPDRYEQYF	TGTGCCAGCAGCCCGGACAGATACGAGCAGTACTTC
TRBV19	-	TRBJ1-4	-	CASRATVGEKLFF	TGTGCCAGTCGAGCGACGGTCGGTGAAAAACTGTTTTTT
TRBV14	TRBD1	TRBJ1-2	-	CASSRRDSPLYGYTF	TGTGCCAGCAGCCGCCGGGACAGTCCACTCTATGGCTACACCTTC
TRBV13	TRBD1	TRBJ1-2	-	CASSLTGGYGYTF	TGTGCCAGCAGCCTGACAGGGGGCTATGGCTACACCTTC
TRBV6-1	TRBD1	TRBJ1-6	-	CASSDLTGTYSPLHF	TGTGCCAGCAGTGACCTGACAGGGACGTATTCACCCCTCCACTTT
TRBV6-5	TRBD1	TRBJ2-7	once	CASRDYRGRYEQYF	TGTGCCAGCAGAGACTACAGGGGGAGGTACGAGCAGTACTTC
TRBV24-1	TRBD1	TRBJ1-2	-	CATSDLRTGGGYTF	TGTGCCACCAGTGATTTGCGGACAGGGGGTGGCTACACCTTC
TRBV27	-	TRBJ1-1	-	CASSTTRGSTEAFF	TGTGCCAGCAGTACAACCCGGGGTAGCACTGAAGCTTTCTTT
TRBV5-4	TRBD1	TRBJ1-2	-	CASSLPGQGSGYTF	TGTGCCAGCAGCTTACCGGGACAGGGATCGGGCTACACCTTC
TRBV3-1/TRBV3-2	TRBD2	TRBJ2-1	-	CASSFSGGEYEQFF	TGTGCCAGCAGTTTTAGCGGGGGGGAATATGAGCAGTTCTTC
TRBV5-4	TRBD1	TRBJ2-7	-	CASSFGTGVYEQYF	TGTGCCAGCAGCTTTGGGACAGGGGTTTACGAGCAGTACTTC
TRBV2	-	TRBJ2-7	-	CASEFLYEQYF	TGTGCCAGCGAGTTTCTATACGAGCAGTACTTC
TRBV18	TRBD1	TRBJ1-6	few	CASSPRPGQSYNSPLHF	TGTGCCAGCTCACCTAGACCGGGACAGAGCTATAATTCACCCCTCCACTTT
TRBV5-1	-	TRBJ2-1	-	CASSPRPVRTPSYNEQFF	TGCGCCAGCAGCCCCCGCCCTGTGCGAACGCCTTCCTACAATGAGCAGTTCTTC
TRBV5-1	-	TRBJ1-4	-	CASSRTQGRDEKLFF	TGCGCCAGCAGTCGAACACAGGGTAGGGATGAAAAACTGTTTTTT
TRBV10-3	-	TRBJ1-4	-	CAISDPSAGEVRGELFF	TGTGCCATCAGTGATCCGAGCGCAGGGGAAGTTCGGGGGGAACTGTTTTTT
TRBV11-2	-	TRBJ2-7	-	CASSSQTYEQYF	TGTGCCAGCAGCTCACAAACCTACGAGCAGTACTTC
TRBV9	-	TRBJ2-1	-	CASSAHLYRQLSNEQFF	TGTGCCAGCAGCGCCCACTTGTACAGGCAACTCTCCAATGAGCAGTTCTTC